These 24 T cell receptor beta chains share one sample of origin, sequenced in a study of T cells in Graves' hyperthyroidism and ophthalmopathy (dated by TCRdb to about 2019). Library preparation was by multiplex PCR. Sequencing was carried out with an Illumina HiSeq 2000. The TCR beta CDR3 regions were amplified from the RNA transcripts. The TCR CDR3 was subjected to a first round of RT-PCR using the HTBI primer set and the Qiagen OneStep RT-PCR kit. Through fastp at Q25 and MiXCR, TCRdb rebuilt clones from the public reads, retaining in-frame beta chains. Every CDR3 protein is listed once, alongside the most common genes and DNA of its rows. This sample holds around 300,000 distinct CDR3 sequences; approximately 15% were observed only once. The leading ten clones occupy 20% to 25% of the sample. The sequencing sample was made of blood. The origin of the receptors is a woman under 40 with Graves' hyperthyroidism.

The sample holds many counts of this clonotype. The rearrangement uses TRBV7-8 and TRBJ2-1, with TRBD2 matching over 11 bases. The CDR3 loop spans 16 amino acids. With V trimmed by 5 bases and J by 4 bases, 7 bases remained unmatched. CDR1 and CDR2 from the germline V gene are SGHVS and FQNEAQ. The CDR3 DNA reads as TGTGCCAGCAGCCCGAGTACTAGCGGGAGTTACAATGAGCAGTTCTTC. Translating gives CASSPSTSGSYNEQFF. The full variable domain, rest sourced from reference TRBV7-8 and TRBJ2-1, is GAGVSQSPRYKVAKRGQDVALRCDPISGHVSLFWYQQALGQGPEFLTYFQNEAQLDKSGLPSDRFFAERPEGSVSTLKIQRTQQEDSAVYLCASSPSTSGSYNEQFFGPGTRLTVL.

J is TRBJ2-4 and V is TRBV12-3 or TRBV12-4; 9 bases fit TRBD2. Losses at the gene ends were 6 bases for V and 1 base for J; bases not matched to a gene: 7. This CDR3 has 16 residues. The chain's CDR3 is CASSRSGSLAKNIQYF. The CDR3 DNA reads as TGTGCCAGCAGCCGTAGCGGGAGTTTGGCCAAAAACATTCAGTACTTC.

This clonotype was detected ten times or more. The J gene is TRBJ2-1, the V gene TRBV7-8, with D tentatively TRBD2 (5 bases). V lost 1 base, J lost 5 bases, and 12 bases lay in between. The V gene's germline CDR1 is SGHVS and CDR2 FQNEAQ. The CDR3 covers 15 residues. As DNA, the CDR3 is TGTGCCAGCAGCTTAGGGCGGAATAGCGACAATGAGCAGTTCTTC. Residues: CASSLGRNSDNEQFF.

The rearrangement links TRBV7-6 to TRBJ2-1; weak D call: TRBD2 (5 bases). The length of the CDR3 is 13 residues. The germline V and J ends were trimmed by 0 bases and 9 bases, with 9 bases remaining between them. Germline CDR1 and CDR2: SGHVS and FNYEAQ. This CDR3 reads CASSLAKRAEQFF. DNA for the CDR3: TGTGCCAGCAGCTTAGCGAAGAGGGCTGAGCAGTTCTTC.

This clonotype was found a few times. The DNA for the CDR3 is TGTGCCAGCAAACGACTAGCGGGGGACAATGAGCAGTTCTTC. Protein sequence: CASKRLAGDNEQFF. The chain joins TRBV6-2 or TRBV6-3 to TRBJ2-1; 12 bases line up with TRBD2. Unmatched junction bases numbered 3, after V lost 7 bases and J lost 5 bases. This CDR3 has 14 amino acids. Germline values: CDR1 MNHEY, CDR2 SVGEGT.

This clonotype has just a few counts. The rearrangement uses TRBV7-6 and TRBJ2-3; TRBD2 might be the D (6 bases). The germline V gene encodes CDR1 SGHVS and CDR2 FNYEAQ. The CDR3 extends over 14 amino acids. V lost 10 bases and J 2 bases, leaving 16 bases between the germline ends. DNA for the CDR3: TGTGCCACCCAGAGGGGAGGCCCCACAGATACGCAGTATTTT. It yields the protein CATQRGGPTDTQYF.

In its sample, this clonotype was seen many times. V and J are TRBV20-1 and TRBJ2-1; 10 bases agree with TRBD2. The J segment lost 9 bases and the V segment lost 3 bases, leaving 11 bases of the junction unmatched. This CDR3 region has 15 residues. The germline V gene encodes CDR1 DFQATT and CDR2 SNEGSKA (reference sequence). CDR3 residues: CSASKSAGGRLEQFF. The CDR3 DNA reads as TGCAGTGCTAGTAAATCAGCGGGAGGGAGACTTGAGCAGTTCTTC.

This clonotype occurred many times. The chain uses TRBV7-2 and TRBJ2-5; TRBD2 matches 7 bases. Trimming took 1 base from V and 4 from J; bases not matched to a gene: 6. The CDR3 has 15 residues. In germline, CDR1 is SGHTA, CDR2 FQGNSA. Here the CDR3 DNA reads TGTGCCAGCAGCTTAGAAATGCGCGGGAGAGAGACCCAGTACTTC. Protein: CASSLEMRGRETQYF.

This clonotype was observed at least ten times. The chain employs TRBV28 and TRBJ2-3, with D perhaps matching TRBD2 (5 bases). V was pared by 8 bases and J by 1 base, with 16 bases between. CDR1 MDHEN and CDR2 SYDVKM come from the germline V gene. The CDR3 covers 15 residues. The CDR3: CASSSTGSGTDTQYF. The CDR3 coding sequence is TGTGCCAGCTCGAGCACGGGGAGTGGCACAGATACGCAGTATTTT.

The CDR3 sequence: CAWSVVSGYRGEQFF. CDR3 nucleotides: TGTGCCTGGAGTGTAGTCTCCGGCTATAGGGGGGAGCAGTTCTTC. The V call is TRBV30, the J call TRBJ2-1, with D perhaps TRBD1 (6 bases). The CDR3 runs to 15 residues. V lost 0 bases to trimming and J lost 10 bases, with 19 bases between them. The germline V gene encodes CDR1 GTSNPN and CDR2 SVGIG (reference sequence).

This clonotype was seen at least ten times. The genes are TRBV28 and TRBJ1-1; TRBD1 matches at 7 bases. The CDR3 spans 12 residues. The V gene end was trimmed by 6 bases and the J gene end by 6 bases; junction bases not matched to a gene: 4. Germline lookup yields CDR1 MDHEN and CDR2 SYDVKM. Here the CDR3 DNA reads TGTGCCAGCAGCCAGGGGACAGCTGAAGCTTTCTTT. It yields the protein CASSQGTAEAFF.

With respect to this clonotype: Since a much larger clone is just one base distant, this may be a read error. This chain links TRBV7-9 with TRBJ2-5, with D possibly TRBD1 on 5 matching bases. The CDR3 loop spans 17 amino acids. Germline CDR1 SEHNR, CDR2 FQNEAQ (reference sequence). V was trimmed by 1 base and J by 0 bases, leaving 15 bases between them. The CDR3 loop is CASSLVLRGQDQETQYF. CDR3 DNA sequence: TGTGCCAGCAGCTTAGTTCTAAGGGGTCAGGACCAAGAGACCCAGTACTTC.

This clonotype was counted a few times. The J gene is TRBJ1-4, the V gene TRBV6-2 or TRBV6-3, with D perhaps TRBD1 (5 bases). The CDR3 runs to 19 residues. Trimming removed 0 bases from V and 2 bases from J, with 19 bases in between. CDR1 and CDR2 from the germline V gene are MNHEY and SVGEGT. CDR3 DNA sequence: TGTGCCAGCAGTTACTCGGGGGACCGGCTTTGGCGGACTAATGAAAAACTGTTTTTT. It specifies CASSYSGDRLWRTNEKLFF.

This clonotype has just a few counts. V and J are TRBV28 and TRBJ1-2, with 7 bases aligning to TRBD1. The CDR3 consists of 13 residues. Germline CDR1 is MDHEN and CDR2 is SYDVKM. V gave up 7 bases and J gave up 5 bases; unmatched junction bases: 7. In DNA form, the CDR3 reads TGTGCCAGCACCCGCCAGGGGGGGTATGGCTACACCTTC. The encoded protein is CASTRQGGYGYTF.

This clonotype was counted between two and nine times. The chain links TRBV7-8 to TRBJ2-5; 11 bases are a match to TRBD1. Germline CDR1 is SGHVS and CDR2 is FQNEAQ. V shed 5 bases and J 5 bases; nucleotides not matched to a gene: 4. The CDR3 consists of 14 residues. In DNA form, the CDR3 reads TGTGCCAGCAGCGACCGGGACAGGGGGGAGACCCAGTACTTC. Translated, it gives CASSDRDRGETQYF.

This clonotype was counted ten times or more. V gene TRBV30 combines with J gene TRBJ2-2; D perhaps matches TRBD2 (6 bases). The V end lost 3 bases, the J end lost 4 bases, and 9 bases lay between the germline ends. The CDR3 runs to 13 residues. From germline, CDR1 is GTSNPN and CDR2 SVGIG (reference sequence). CDR3 nucleotide sequence: TGTGCCTGGAGCGCGGGGCTCACCGGGGAGCTGTTTTTT. Its protein is CAWSAGLTGELFF.

This clonotype appeared many times. This chain links TRBV10-2 with TRBJ2-7, with 10 bases matching TRBD2. The CDR3 is made up of 14 amino acids. Per germline, CDR1 WSHSY and CDR2 SAAADI. The V gene end was trimmed by 7 bases and the J gene end by 2 bases; junction bases not matched to a gene: 5. This CDR3 is CASMELAGPYEQYF. The DNA of the CDR3 is TGCGCCAGCATGGAACTAGCGGGGCCCTACGAGCAGTACTTC.

The J gene is TRBJ2-3, the V gene TRBV6-5; TRBD2 matches at 13 bases. V shed 1 base and J 2 bases; nucleotides not matched to a gene: 6. This CDR3 has 18 amino acids. CDR1 is MNHEY and CDR2 is SVGAGI in the germline V gene. CDR3 bases: TGTGCCAGCAGTTACTTGGGACTAGCGGGAAAAAACACAGATACGCAGTATTTT. Translation: CASSYLGLAGKNTDTQYF.

The V gene is TRBV9, the J gene TRBJ2-1; D unresolved. The V gene lost 0 bases and the J gene lost 8 bases, with 6 bases spanning the gap. The CDR3 consists of 12 residues. Germline CDR1 is SGDLS and CDR2 is YYNGEE. CDR3 amino acids: CASSVGDYEQFF. DNA of the CDR3: TGTGCCAGCAGCGTAGGAGATTATGAGCAGTTCTTC.

This clonotype was detected only a few times. A much larger clone sits a single nucleotide away, making a read error possible. The chain links TRBV25-1 to TRBJ2-1; D may be TRBD1 (7 bases). The CDR3 length is 15 residues. The germline CDR1 and CDR2 sequences are MGHDK and SYGVNS. Trimming removed 5 bases at V and 6 bases at J, with 17 bases between. CDR3 sequence (DNA): TGTGCCAGCAGTTCCACAGGGGAGCGGGTCAATGAGCAGTTCTTC. Translated, it gives CASSSTGERVNEQFF.

In its sample, this clonotype was seen a few times. CDR3 amino acids: CSARGGGRESGSGELFF. The CDR3 nucleotides read TGCAGTGCTAGAGGTGGGGGGCGGGAGAGTGGATCCGGGGAGCTGTTTTTT. The rearrangement joins TRBV20-1 to TRBJ2-2; D possibly corresponds to TRBD2 (7 bases). V dropped 1 base and J dropped 6 bases, with 21 bases sitting between them. CDR1 is DFQATT and CDR2 is SNEGSKA in the germline V gene (reference sequence). The CDR3 runs 17 residues.

This clonotype has at least ten counts. The rearrangement joins TRBV7-9 to TRBJ1-1, with 8 bases matching TRBD1. CDR1 and CDR2 from the germline V gene are SEHNR and FQNEAQ (reference sequence). This CDR3 has 15 amino acids. The V segment lost 5 bases and the J segment 5 bases; nucleotides outside the gene matches: 10. This CDR3 is CASSGYDRGVTEAFF. CDR3 nucleotide sequence: TGTGCCAGCAGCGGATACGACAGGGGAGTGACTGAAGCTTTCTTT.

This clonotype showed up many times. The V and J genes are TRBV12-5 and TRBJ1-1; D unclear. There are 15 residues in the CDR3. V was shortened by 2 bases and J by 1 base, with 11 bases between the two germline ends. Germline CDR1 LGHNT, CDR2 FRNRAP. The CDR3 bases are TGTGCTAGTGGTTTGCCCTCAGACAAGAACACTGAAGCTTTCTTT. Translated, it gives CASGLPSDKNTEAFF.

The chain combines TRBV14 with TRBJ2-2; tentatively, D is TRBD1 or TRBD2 (5 bases each). Germline V gene lookup returns CDR1 SGHDN and CDR2 FVKESK. V lost 0 bases to trimming and J lost 0 bases, with 14 bases between them. The CDR3 is 18 residues long. As DNA, the CDR3 is TGTGCCAGCAGCCAAGATCCCGAGGGGTGGACGAACACCGGGGAGCTGTTTTTT. As protein: CASSQDPEGWTNTGELFF.